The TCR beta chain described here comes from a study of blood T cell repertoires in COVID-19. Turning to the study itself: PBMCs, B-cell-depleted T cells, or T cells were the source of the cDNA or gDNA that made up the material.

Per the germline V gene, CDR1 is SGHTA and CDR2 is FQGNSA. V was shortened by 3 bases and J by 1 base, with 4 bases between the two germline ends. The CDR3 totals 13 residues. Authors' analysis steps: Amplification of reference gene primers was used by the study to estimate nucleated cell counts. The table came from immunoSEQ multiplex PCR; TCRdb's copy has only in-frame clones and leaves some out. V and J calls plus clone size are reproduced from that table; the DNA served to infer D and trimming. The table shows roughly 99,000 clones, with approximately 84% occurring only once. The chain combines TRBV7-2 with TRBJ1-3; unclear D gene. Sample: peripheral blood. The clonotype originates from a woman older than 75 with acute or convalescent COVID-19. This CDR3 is CASSFKSGNTIYF. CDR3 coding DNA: TGTGCCAGCAGCTTTAAATCTGGAAACACCATATATTTT. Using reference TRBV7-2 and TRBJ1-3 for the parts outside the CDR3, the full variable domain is GAGVSQSPSNKVTEKGKDVELRCDPISGHTALYWYRQSLGQGLEFLIYFQGNSAPDKSGLPSDRFSAERTGGSVSTLTIQRTQQEDSAVYLCASSFKSGNTIYFGEGSWLTVV.